This is a list of T cell receptor beta chains from one sample in a study of T cells in Graves' hyperthyroidism and ophthalmopathy. MiXCR, run by TCRdb on the multiplex PCR reads, gives a single entry per CDR3 protein. The sample records almost 600,000 distinct CDR3 sequences, 11% to 15% being singletons. The sample consisted of blood. Receptors originate from a woman younger than 45 with Graves' hyperthyroidism that later progressed to Graves' ophthalmopathy. Both conserved end residues are trimmed from each CDR3. D genes are given only for firm matches.

d_call	v_call	cdr3_aa
TRBD2	TRBV3-1	ASSQDSGRGLAENKNIQY
TRBD2	TRBV28	ASSQLALLYNEQF
TRBD1	TRBV30	AWRGQAVGYT
.	TRBV27	ASSFIFAGYTEAF
TRBD1	TRBV7-6	ASSLGDRNYNSPLH
.	TRBV5-1	ASSLTRGQADHYEQY
TRBD2	TRBV11-1	ASSDRLAGDADTQY
.	TRBV5-8	ASSFITWTASSMNTEAF
TRBD1	TRBV7-2	ASSLAGQNNSPLH
.	TRBV5-1	ASSLWESSGANVLT
.	TRBV27	ASSLGGAVREEKLF
.	TRBV11-2	ASRDTLGDTQY
.	TRBV20-1	SAIDSYNEQF
TRBD1	TRBV27	ASWRVQGGDTEAF
.	TRBV19	ASSIQVQAGEKLF
TRBD1	TRBV27	ASSFLGQDYGYT
TRBD2	TRBV29-1	SVGWASGNGYSYEQY
.	TRBV6-1	ASSKTTGREQY
TRBD1	TRBV2	ASRSGTGGNQPQH
TRBD2	TRBV7-9	ASRGGVAGTYEQY
.	TRBV7-2	ASSFGARGKTQY
.	TRBV20-1	SAETAYNEQF
TRBD1	TRBV30	AWSVGTANSPLH
.	TRBV5-6	ASSLQDQAF
.	TRBV15	ATSREGRNYGYT
.	TRBV18	ASSLGTPSGNTGELF
TRBD2	TRBV20-1	SASPSGGVHSYEQY
.	TRBV27	ASSLSRGGYEQY
.	TRBV29-1	SVDYRETQY
.	TRBV28	ASSLGGTDTYEQY
TRBD2	TRBV12-3/TRBV12-4	ASSLGDLAGVHADTQY
.	TRBV9	ASSVAGGMSADTQY
TRBD1	TRBV11-3	ASSQSGGGYT
.	TRBV11-2	ASSLDGTLH
.	TRBV12-3/TRBV12-4	ASRRSEAETQY
.	TRBV7-9	ASSPRGLPSDEQY
TRBD2	TRBV30	ARGTGGETQY
.	TRBV19	ARANGGRTEAF
.	TRBV5-1	ASSLGAGNQETQY
.	TRBV27	ASSYNGRGEQY
TRBD2	TRBV19	ASSVTGLAEETQY
.	TRBV15	ATSRDLAQGTEAF
.	TRBV7-3	ASSTSGAANEKLF
.	TRBV28	ASSLSFSSGANVLT
.	TRBV11-3	AKEDGRGTGELF
TRBD2	TRBV28	ASSLTGTSGFSYEQY
.	TRBV11-2	ASSPNRNTIY
TRBD2	TRBV6-1	ASKGLAGVTGELF
.	TRBV2	AIHRGDREEKLF
.	TRBV30	AWSREVEAF
TRBD2	TRBV12-3/TRBV12-4	ASSTGTSGSPF